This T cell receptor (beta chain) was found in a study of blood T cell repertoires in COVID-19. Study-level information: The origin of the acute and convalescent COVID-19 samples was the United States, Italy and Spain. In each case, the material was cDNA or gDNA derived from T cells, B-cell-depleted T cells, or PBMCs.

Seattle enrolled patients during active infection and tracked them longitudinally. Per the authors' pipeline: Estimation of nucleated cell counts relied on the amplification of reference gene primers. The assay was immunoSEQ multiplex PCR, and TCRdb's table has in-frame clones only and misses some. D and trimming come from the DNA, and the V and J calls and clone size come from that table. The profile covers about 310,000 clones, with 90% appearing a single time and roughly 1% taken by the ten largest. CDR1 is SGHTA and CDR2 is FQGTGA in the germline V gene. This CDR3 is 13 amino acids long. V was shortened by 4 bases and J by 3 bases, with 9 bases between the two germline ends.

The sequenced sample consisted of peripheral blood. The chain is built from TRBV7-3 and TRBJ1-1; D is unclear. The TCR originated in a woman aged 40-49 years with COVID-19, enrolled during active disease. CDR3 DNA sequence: TGTGCCAGCAGCTCCGTCGGAGACACTGAAGCTTTCTTT. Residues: CASSSVGDTEAFF.